The rows below give T cell receptor beta chains drawn from one sample of a study of cytomegalovirus exposure and HLA in healthy donors. The assay was immunoSEQ multiplex PCR, and TCRdb's table has in-frame clones only and misses some. The sample holds 120,000 or so clones, over 75% seen once. The material sequenced was PBMCs. The receptors were gathered from a human donor in good health. CDR3s include the opening cysteine and the closing phenylalanine or tryptophan. D genes are given only for firm matches. Rows may omit the clone size; those that give it use once, few, many or a size class.

clone size	J gene	V gene	D gene	CDR3 protein	CDR3 DNA
NA	TRBJ1-2	TRBV6-1	NA	CAGEGNYGYTF	TGTGCCGGGGAGGGGAACTATGGCTACACCTTC
NA	TRBJ2-1	TRBV6-6	TRBD1	CASSSGQGANEQFF	TGTGCCAGCAGCTCAGGACAGGGGGCCAATGAGCAGTTCTTC
NA	TRBJ2-7	TRBV7-6	NA	CASSLGEVRGSYEQYF	TGTGCCAGCAGCTTAGGGGAGGTGAGAGGGAGCTACGAGCAGTACTTC
once	TRBJ1-3	TRBV25-1	TRBD1	CASRGTESGNTIYF	TGTGCCAGCAGGGGGACAGAGTCTGGAAACACCATATATTTT
NA	TRBJ2-7	TRBV19	NA	CASSIGAGRNYEQYF	TGTGCCAGTAGTATAGGGGCAGGAAGAAACTACGAGCAGTACTTC
NA	TRBJ1-1	TRBV27	NA	CASSSLLQWSRAEAFF	TGTGCCAGCAGTTCCCTACTTCAGTGGAGCCGAGCGGAAGCTTTCTTT
NA	TRBJ2-3	TRBV28	NA	CASSFVRSTLTDTQYF	TGTGCCAGCAGTTTCGTCAGGTCTACCCTCACAGATACGCAGTATTTT
NA	TRBJ2-3	TRBV10-3	TRBD1	CAISKQGATGGGTDTQYF	TGTGCCATCAGTAAACAGGGGGCGACGGGAGGTGGCACAGATACGCAGTATTTT
NA	TRBJ1-2	TRBV19	NA	CASSIDEAYGYTF	TGTGCCAGTAGTATCGACGAGGCCTATGGCTACACCTTC
NA	TRBJ2-2	TRBV18	TRBD1	CASSNWDRVTTGELFF	TGTGCCAGCTCAAACTGGGACAGGGTCACCACCGGGGAGCTGTTTTTT
NA	TRBJ2-7	TRBV4-1	NA	CASSLLDTDYEQYF	TGCGCCAGCAGCTTGCTGGACACAGACTACGAGCAGTACTTC
few	TRBJ1-2	TRBV27	TRBD1	CASSPKTGGNYGYTF	TGTGCCAGCAGCCCAAAGACAGGGGGAAACTATGGCTACACCTTC
NA	TRBJ2-7	TRBV7-2	NA	CASSSSLTSNPYEQYF	TGTGCCAGCAGCTCCTCCCTCACTAGCAATCCCTACGAGCAGTACTTC
NA	TRBJ1-4	TRBV27	NA	CASSLASSGKRRELFF	TGTGCCAGCAGTCTCGCCTCGTCGGGGAAAAGAAGGGAACTGTTTTTT
NA	TRBJ2-7	TRBV18	NA	CASSPGGLISYEQYF	TGTGCCAGCTCACCCGGAGGGTTAATCTCCTACGAGCAGTACTTC
NA	TRBJ1-1	TRBV28	NA	CASTNDGYTEAFF	TGTGCCAGCACCAACGACGGGTACACTGAAGCTTTCTTT
NA	TRBJ2-3	TRBV6-4	NA	CASSDGDGGGTDTQYF	TGTGCCAGCAGTGATGGGGACGGCGGGGGCACAGATACGCAGTATTTT
NA	TRBJ2-7	TRBV7-5	NA	CARSPSGPSYEQYF	TGTGCCAGATCACCTAGCGGGCCCTCCTACGAGCAGTACTTC
NA	TRBJ2-7	TRBV30	NA	CAWSVSEASEQYF	TGTGCCTGGAGTGTAAGCGAGGCTTCCGAGCAGTACTTC
NA	TRBJ1-4	TRBV2	NA	CASSFQDPGLNEKLFF	TGTGCCAGCAGTTTCCAAGACCCAGGCCTAAATGAAAAACTGTTTTTT
NA	TRBJ1-2	TRBV29-1	NA	CSVRHEAYGYTF	TGCAGCGTTCGGCACGAGGCCTATGGCTACACCTTC
NA	TRBJ2-7	TRBV11-2	TRBD2	CASSLDRNSGIYEQYF	TGTGCCAGCAGCTTAGATCGTAATAGCGGGATCTACGAGCAGTACTTC
NA	TRBJ1-5	TRBV19	TRBD1	CASSIDRGQGFDQPQHF	TGTGCCAGTAGTATAGATCGGGGACAGGGTTTCGATCAGCCCCAGCATTTT
once	TRBJ2-1	TRBV19	TRBD2	CASNSGSSYNEQFF	TGTGCCAGCAATAGCGGGAGTTCCTACAATGAGCAGTTCTTC
few	TRBJ2-1	TRBV9	TRBD2	CASSVAGTSGTGEQFF	TGTGCCAGCAGCGTCGCCGGGACTAGCGGGACAGGTGAGCAGTTCTTC
NA	TRBJ2-4	TRBV7-6	NA	CASSLGSEAPTDIQYF	TGTGCCAGCAGCTTAGGATCTGAGGCACCGACGGACATTCAGTACTTC
NA	TRBJ1-1	TRBV9	TRBD1	CASRGPGQFPNTEAFF	TGTGCCAGCAGAGGACCGGGACAGTTCCCGAACACTGAAGCTTTCTTT
NA	TRBJ1-4	TRBV14	NA	CASSPPMSPPGKLFF	TGTGCCAGCAGCCCCCCGATGAGTCCCCCGGGAAAACTGTTTTTT
NA	TRBJ2-7	TRBV5-1	TRBD1	CASRNRDSASYEQYF	TGCGCCAGCAGGAACCGGGACAGTGCCTCCTACGAGCAGTACTTC
once	TRBJ2-1	TRBV6-1	NA	CASRGGGDEQFF	TGTGCCAGCAGAGGAGGGGGCGATGAGCAGTTCTTC
NA	TRBJ1-1	TRBV6-6	NA	CASSNGGGARNTEAFF	TGTGCCAGCAGCAACGGGGGGGGCGCGAGGAACACTGAAGCTTTCTTT
few	TRBJ2-1	TRBV9	NA	CASSVDPSWDEQFF	TGTGCCAGCAGCGTAGATCCTAGCTGGGATGAGCAGTTCTTC
NA	TRBJ1-2	TRBV7-2	TRBD1	CASSSRTGTGGGYTF	TGTGCCAGCAGCTCGAGGACCGGGACAGGCGGTGGCTACACCTTC
NA	TRBJ2-7	TRBV15	NA	CATSRDSGYEQYF	TGTGCCACCAGCAGAGATTCCGGGTACGAGCAGTACTTC
NA	TRBJ2-3	TRBV19	TRBD2	CASSISRGGRSTDTQYF	TGTGCCAGTAGTATATCCCGAGGCGGGAGATCGACAGATACGCAGTATTTT
NA	TRBJ2-7	TRBV5-4	TRBD2	CASGGTSGRAGEQYF	TGTGCCAGCGGGGGGACTAGCGGGAGGGCGGGCGAGCAGTACTTC
NA	TRBJ2-5	TRBV25-1	NA	CATPGLREAEAQYF	TGTGCCACCCCGGGACTCCGAGAAGCAGAGGCCCAGTACTTC
NA	TRBJ2-7	TRBV7-9	TRBD2	CASSLGGGTSGYYEQYF	TGTGCCAGCAGCTTAGGGGGTGGGACTAGCGGATACTACGAGCAGTACTTC
once	TRBJ2-3	TRBV6-5	TRBD2	CASSPGGTDTQYF	TGTGCCAGCAGTCCCGGGGGGACAGATACGCAGTATTTT
NA	TRBJ2-1	TRBV19	TRBD1	CASKSPTGKGDEQFF	TGTGCCAGTAAATCCCCGACAGGGAAGGGGGATGAGCAGTTCTTC
once	TRBJ1-6	TRBV28	NA	CASSSGGGNNSPLHF	TGTGCCAGCAGTTCTGGAGGTGGGAATAATTCACCCCTCCACTTT
NA	TRBJ2-3	TRBV7-3	NA	CASSFQQVSTDTQYF	TGTGCCAGCAGCTTCCAACAGGTCAGCACAGATACGCAGTATTTT
NA	TRBJ2-4	TRBV28	NA	CASSSGGAKNIQYF	TGTGCCAGCAGTTCCGGAGGAGCCAAAAACATTCAGTACTTC
NA	TRBJ2-7	TRBV19	TRBD2	CASSIKVAGGGNEQYF	TGTGCCAGTAGTATAAAGGTAGCGGGAGGAGGGAACGAGCAGTACTTC
NA	TRBJ2-2	TRBV19	TRBD1	CASIRDSGASAYTGELFF	TGTGCCAGTATCCGGGACAGTGGAGCCTCTGCTTACACCGGGGAGCTGTTTTTT
few	TRBJ1-5	TRBV23-1	TRBD1	CASSQRTGDGNQPQHF	TGCGCCAGCAGTCAACGGACAGGGGATGGCAATCAGCCCCAGCATTTT
NA	TRBJ2-1	TRBV27	NA	CASSPLLSSSYNEQFF	TGTGCCAGCTCCCCTTTGTTGTCTTCGTCCTACAATGAGCAGTTCTTC